This TCR beta chain was identified in a study of neoadjuvant anti-PD-1 for oral cavity cancer. At the level of the study: Patients without progression got a fourth dose around day 43.

J was trimmed by 0 bases and V by 4 bases; bases with no gene match: 11. Germline CDR1 is MNHNS and CDR2 is SASEGT. The CDR3 sequence is 18 residues long. Six replicates per PBMC sample, mostly from about 460 ng of genomic DNA. Sequencing used immunoSEQ multiplex PCR; TCRdb keeps in-frame clones, though not all of them. This table holds 80,000 to 95,000 clones, 84% found once. V is TRBV6-1 and J is TRBJ1-5; TRBD1 agrees at 8 bases. This sequence was found in a person between 35 and 79 years old with oral cavity squamous cell carcinoma. Sequencing was performed on PBMCs, taken before nivolumab (anti-PD-1) treatment. In nucleotides, the CDR3 is TGTGCCAGCAGTGGTCGACAGGGGTCCGCTAATAGCAATCAGCCCCAGCATTTT. Translation: CASSGRQGSANSNQPQHF.